This T cell receptor (beta chain) was documented in a study of T cells expressing NK-cell markers. One entry per CDR3 protein, without DNA, is what TCRdb gives after re-calling the 5' RACE reads. The sample table sets out approximately 380,000 distinct CDR3 sequences. Note on this clonotype: Its antigen remains unknown.

Broader study findings: It is unclear if expanded NKG2C-expressing clones target HCMV antigens. Of CD8+ T cells, about 1.0-7.5% belonged to dominant NKG2C+ clonotypes in five or six donors. The same clonotypes also predominated in the CD3+CD56-NKG2C+ fraction of four donors.

The CDR3 sequence is 19 residues long. Germline CDR1 is KGHSH and CDR2 is LQKENI. The sample comprised blood T cells: a sorted CD56 or NKG2C T cell subset, CD4+ or CD8+ T cells, or bulk PBMC T cells (not recorded which). The sequence derives from a man aged 18 to 69 in good health. The chain carries TRBV18 and TRBJ2-7; the D call of TRBD1 rests on TCRdb alone, since no DNA is present to check it. The CDR3 loop reads CASSLQGIGLVRRNYEQYF.